A selection of T cell receptor beta chains follows, all from one sample in a study of cytomegalovirus exposure and HLA in healthy donors. Libraries were prepared by immunoSEQ multiplex PCR; TCRdb keeps only in-frame clonotypes and omits some of them. The sample lists 95,000 to 120,000 clones; approximately 94% were seen once. Material: PBMCs. The receptor set was obtained from a woman between 18 and 29 years old in good health and CMV-seronegative. Both conserved end residues are part of each CDR3. D genes are given only for firm matches. Not all rows give a size; the values are once, few, many and, for expanded clones, a class.

NA TRBJ1-6 TRBV27 TRBD1 CASNRQGTNSPLHF TGTGCCAGCAATCGACAGGGAACCAATTCACCCCTCCACTTT
NA TRBJ2-3 TRBV5-1 TRBD2 CASSSQSLLAGAGDTQYF TGCGCCAGCAGCTCCCAAAGTTTGCTAGCGGGGGCCGGGGATACGCAGTATTTT
NA TRBJ2-5 TRBV27 NA CASSFSRQETQYF TGTGCCAGCAGTTTTAGTCGGCAAGAGACCCAGTACTTC
NA TRBJ2-3 TRBV7-2 NA CASSQYMGGSDTQYF TGTGCCAGCAGCCAATATATGGGGGGATCAGATACGCAGTATTTT
NA TRBJ1-3 TRBV6-7 TRBD1 CASIKRTGRNTIYF TGTGCCAGCATTAAACGGACAGGGAGAAACACCATATATTTT
NA TRBJ2-7 TRBV7-2 TRBD1 CASSLAGQGYYEQYF TGTGCCAGCAGCTTAGCTGGACAGGGATACTACGAGCAGTACTTC
NA TRBJ2-2 TRBV7-6 TRBD1 CASSLAQGARGGELFF TGTGCCAGCAGCTTAGCCCAGGGGGCTCGCGGCGGGGAGCTGTTTTTT
NA TRBJ2-1 TRBV14 TRBD2 CASSRTSGINGSGQFF TGTGCCAGCAGCCGGACTAGCGGGATCAACGGCTCTGGGCAGTTCTTC
NA TRBJ1-1 TRBV7-6 NA CASSPYGRGDEAFF TGTGCCAGCAGCCCCTATGGACGGGGAGATGAAGCTTTCTTT
NA TRBJ1-2 TRBV5-1 NA CASSLESTNYGYTF TGCGCCAGCAGCTTGGAGAGCACTAACTATGGCTACACCTTC
NA TRBJ1-4 TRBV15 TRBD1 CATSRYGTGGATNEKLFF TGTGCCACCAGCAGATACGGGACAGGTGGAGCAACTAATGAAAAACTGTTTTTT
few TRBJ2-1 TRBV6-4 TRBD2 CASSDRAGDGNEQFF TGTGCCAGCAGTGACCGAGCGGGGGATGGAAATGAGCAGTTCTTC
once TRBJ2-3 TRBV2 TRBD2 CASSEAKLAGALSTDTQYF TGTGCCAGCAGTGAAGCCAAACTAGCGGGGGCTCTAAGCACAGATACGCAGTATTTT
NA TRBJ2-5 TRBV7-2 TRBD2 CASRRLAGDQETQYF TGTGCCAGCAGAAGACTAGCGGGAGACCAAGAGACCCAGTACTTC
NA TRBJ2-7 TRBV7-2 NA CASSPGISYEQYF TGTGCCAGCAGCCCCGGGATCTCCTACGAGCAGTACTTC
NA TRBJ1-5 TRBV30 TRBD1 CAWSEGTGVQPQHF TGTGCCTGGAGTGAGGGGACAGGGGTTCAGCCCCAGCATTTT
NA TRBJ2-7 TRBV14 NA CASSQDPGSGLYEQYF TGTGCCAGCAGCCAAGATCCAGGGTCAGGGTTATACGAGCAGTACTTC
NA TRBJ1-4 TRBV5-1 TRBD1 CASGPGTVNEKLFF TGCGCCAGCGGACCCGGGACAGTTAATGAAAAACTGTTTTTT
NA TRBJ1-5 TRBV28 NA CASQRFSNQPQHF TGTGCCAGTCAGAGGTTTAGCAATCAGCCCCAGCATTTT
once TRBJ1-5 TRBV7-9 NA CASSSIQGQPQHF TGTGCCAGCAGCTCAATACAGGGCCAGCCCCAGCATTTT
NA TRBJ2-3 TRBV7-2 TRBD2 CASSQTSGGEHTQYF TGTGCCAGCAGCCAGACTAGCGGGGGGGAACATACGCAGTATTTT
NA TRBJ2-5 TRBV28 NA CASSLSGEAETQYF TGTGCCAGCAGTTTATCAGGGGAAGCAGAGACCCAGTACTTC
once TRBJ2-7 TRBV7-2 TRBD1 CASSLVGGPSVEQYF TGTGCCAGCAGCTTAGTAGGGGGCCCCTCGGTCGAGCAGTACTTC
once TRBJ1-1 TRBV7-2 NA CASSFSASVNTEAFF TGTGCCAGCAGCTTTTCTGCGAGCGTGAACACTGAAGCTTTCTTT
NA TRBJ1-2 TRBV7-9 NA CASSLEVGPVLF TGTGCCAGCAGCTTAGAGGTGGGGCCCGTCCTCTTC
NA TRBJ2-6 TRBV7-8 NA CASSHTGPGANVLTF TGTGCCAGCAGCCATACAGGGCCCGGGGCCAACGTCCTGACTTTC
NA TRBJ2-5 TRBV29-1 NA CSVGSGYQETQYF TGCAGCGTTGGATCGGGGTACCAAGAGACCCAGTACTTC
NA TRBJ1-4 TRBV28 TRBD1 CASSLYGQGREKLFF TGTGCCAGCAGTTTATACGGACAGGGACGGGAAAAACTGTTTTTT
NA TRBJ1-2 TRBV6-6 NA CASSYSGQPHNYGYTF TGTGCCAGCAGTTACTCAGGACAGCCACATAACTATGGCTACACCTTC
once TRBJ1-4 TRBV5-5 NA CASRGGEGHEKLFF TGTGCCAGCAGGGGAGGGGAGGGTCATGAAAAACTGTTTTTT
NA TRBJ1-2 TRBV9 TRBD1 CASSVRDSPATGTGYTF TGTGCCAGCAGCGTAAGGGACAGTCCTGCTACCGGTACTGGCTACACCTTC
NA TRBJ2-1 TRBV19 NA CASSVTGSSYNEQFF TGTGCCAGTAGCGTAACAGGGAGCTCCTACAATGAGCAGTTCTTC
NA TRBJ1-2 TRBV5-1 NA CASRLEGAEGYTF TGCGCCAGCAGATTGGAAGGGGCCGAGGGCTACACCTTC